The subject of this entry is one TCR beta chain. The data belong to a study of blood T cell repertoires in COVID-19. Study-level information: Acute and convalescent COVID-19 specimens originated in the United States, Italy and Spain. The cDNA or gDNA used as material had been derived from T cells, B-cell-depleted T cells, or PBMCs.

The CDR3 runs to 13 residues. V lost 1 base and J lost 5, with 9 bases in between. Germline CDR1 SEHNR, CDR2 FQNEAQ (reference sequence). In the original workflow: Estimates of nucleated cell counts were drawn from the amplification of reference gene primers. Clones were sequenced by immunoSEQ multiplex PCR, and TCRdb holds only the in-frame ones, with some missing. Clone size and the V and J calls come from that table; the DNA yielded D and trimming. The table records about 110,000 clones, less than 85% of them present only once. The receptor was derived from a woman in her 40s with acute or convalescent COVID-19. The chain carries TRBV7-9 and TRBJ2-7; possible D gene TRBD1, 5 bases. Sequencing used peripheral blood. The CDR3 coding sequence is TGTGCCAGCAGCTTAGGGACATTCGACGAGCAGTACTTC. Its protein product is CASSLGTFDEQYF. Complete variable domain (other parts from reference TRBV7-9 and TRBJ2-7): DTGVSQNPRHKITKRGQNVTFRCDPISEHNRLYWYRQTLGQGPEFLTYFQNEAQLEKSRLLSDRFSAERPKGSFSTLEIQRTEQGDSAMYLCASSLGTFDEQYFGPGTRLTVT.